This T cell receptor beta chain stems from a study of shared T cell receptors in the human thymus. In its sample, this clone was seen once. Repertoires were generated with immunoSEQ multiplex PCR, while TCRdb's copy carries only in-frame clones and drops some. The table records 700,000 or so clones, over 75% of them present only once. Trimming cost V 0 bases and J 0 bases, with 6 bases left between them. The CDR3 runs to 14 residues. The germline V gene encodes CDR1 SGHDT and CDR2 YYEEEE. The same sample was also used in a study of human thymus T cells.

The TCR comes from a girl less than two years old with a congenital heart defect. Sequencing was done on a sample of thymocytes. The rearrangement uses TRBV5-6 and TRBJ1-1, with D tentatively TRBD1 (6 bases). CDR3 in amino acids: CASSLDRVNTEAFF. The DNA of the CDR3 is TGTGCCAGCAGCTTGGACAGGGTGAACACTGAAGCTTTCTTT. Full variable domain (rest looked up from reference TRBV5-6 and TRBJ1-1): DAGVTQSPTHLIKTRGQQVTLRCSPKSGHDTVSWYQQALGQGPQFIFQYYEEEERQRGNFPDRFSGHQFPNYSSELNVNALLLGDSALYLCASSLDRVNTEAFFGQGTRLTVV.